Each of the 28 T cell receptor beta chains below was sequenced from the same sample in a study of memory CD8 T cells in hepatitis C reinfection. The assay was immunoSEQ multiplex PCR, and TCRdb's table has in-frame clones only and misses some. The sample holds 40,000 to 60,000 clones, under 90% seen once. As to time point: pre-reinfection, 55 to 20 weeks before reinfection detection. TCR sequencing was done directly ex vivo on sorted cells, without expansion in vitro. What was sequenced was naive CD8+ T cells sorted from blood. These receptors were collected from a man between 18 and 35 years old with hepatitis C virus infection.

The chain links TRBV27 to TRBJ2-7, with TRBD1 matching over 10 bases. J gave up 3 bases and V 4 bases, and 0 bases lay outside the gene matches. The CDR3 has 13 residues. Germline assignment: CDR1 MNHEY and CDR2 SMNVEV (reference sequence). In nucleotides, the CDR3 is TGTGCCAGCAGTTGGGACAGGGGCTACGAGCAGTACTTC. Its translation: CASSWDRGYEQYF.

The chain employs TRBV7-9 and TRBJ2-7, with 9 bases that match TRBD1. The CDR3 extends over 15 amino acids. The ends lost 4 bases at V and 6 bases at J; junction bases unmatched: 10. Per germline, CDR1 SEHNR and CDR2 FQNEAQ (reference sequence). CDR3 sequence (DNA): TGTGCCAGCAGCTGTAACCGGGACAGGGCAGGCGAGCAGTACTTC. This translates into CASSCNRDRAGEQYF.

In nucleotides, the CDR3 is TGCGCCAGCAGCCAAGCGTCAGGGGACTATGGCTACACCTTC. Residues: CASSQASGDYGYTF. V and J are TRBV4-1 and TRBJ1-2; possible D gene TRBD1, 6 bases. Germline CDR1 MGHRA, CDR2 YSYEKL. This CDR3 region has 14 residues. V was cut by 1 base and J by 3 bases, with 9 bases left in between.

The rearrangement uses TRBV6-5 and TRBJ2-3, with 11 nucleotides matching TRBD2. After removal of 5 bases from V and 2 bases from J, the junction contained 3 bases not matched to a gene. Looked up from germline, CDR1 is MNHEY and CDR2 is SVGAGI. The CDR3 contains 15 residues. This CDR3 is CASSKLAGATDTQYF. CDR3 bases: TGTGCCAGCAGTAAACTAGCGGGAGCCACAGATACGCAGTATTTT.

This clone has just one count. The genes are TRBV29-1 and TRBJ2-2; TRBD2 might be the D (5 bases). This CDR3 is 15 amino acids long. Trimming shortened V by 1 base and J by 1 base, and 10 bases separated the two germline ends. In germline, CDR1 is SQVTM, CDR2 ANQGSEA. The CDR3 DNA sequence: TGCAGCGTTGAAGTGGTAGAGGGGAACACCGGGGAGCTGTTTTTT. This translates into CSVEVVEGNTGELFF.

The chain joins TRBV5-4 to TRBJ2-4; no firm D call. V lost 4 bases and J lost 3, with 8 bases in between. There are 13 residues in the CDR3. Germline loops: CDR1 SGHNT, CDR2 YYREEE (reference sequence). The CDR3 spells CASSEVLKNIQYF. The CDR3 DNA follows: TGTGCCAGCAGCGAGGTCCTCAAAAACATTCAGTACTTC.

The chain uses TRBV11-2 and TRBJ1-1; D not resolved. CDR3 length: 15 amino acids. Germline V gene sequence: CDR1 SGHAT, CDR2 FQNNGV. V was cut by 5 bases and J by 4 bases, with 17 bases left in between. CDR3 sequence reads: CASSPLSPRGTEAFF. CDR3 nucleotides: TGTGCCAGCAGCCCCTTATCACCCCGGGGCACTGAAGCTTTCTTT.

The V call is TRBV27, the J call TRBJ1-1, with 7 bases lining up with TRBD1. Germline CDR1 MNHEY, CDR2 SMNVEV (reference sequence). V lost 2 bases and J lost 1; bases outside the gene matches: 7. The CDR3 has 16 amino acids. The CDR3 DNA sequence: TGTGCCAGCAGTTTAAACCCCGGGACAGCGAACACTGAAGCTTTCTTT. This translates into CASSLNPGTANTEAFF.

This chain's CDR3 is CASSLALSNEQFF. In nucleotides, the CDR3 is TGTGCCAGCAGCTTAGCACTGAGCAATGAGCAGTTCTTC. This chain links TRBV7-9 with TRBJ2-1; D not certain. Germline CDR1 is SEHNR and CDR2 is FQNEAQ (reference sequence). The CDR3 totals 13 residues. The V gene lost 0 bases and the J gene lost 6 bases, with 6 bases spanning the gap.

The gene calls are TRBV7-9 and TRBJ1-1, with D perhaps TRBD1 (5 bases). Trimming cost V 3 bases and J 4 bases, with 15 bases left between them. CDR1 and CDR2 (germline): SEHNR, FQNEAQ (reference sequence). The CDR3 runs 15 residues. The CDR3 DNA follows: TGTGCCAGCAGCTTTGGTGGAGGGGATCCCACTGAAGCTTTCTTT. This codes for CASSFGGGDPTEAFF.

The chain carries TRBV27 and TRBJ1-1; TRBD1 might be the D (5 bases). The CDR3 totals 13 residues. Trimming pared 1 base from V and 7 bases from J, leaving 10 bases between. CDR1 is MNHEY, CDR2 SMNVEV, per germline (reference sequence). CDR3: CASSLLSGGEAFF. DNA of the CDR3: TGTGCCAGCAGTTTATTGTCGGGGGGTGAAGCTTTCTTT.

The chain joins TRBV19 to TRBJ1-5, with 9 bases that match TRBD1. The CDR3 spans 14 residues. V dropped 4 bases and J dropped 2; count of bases not matched to a gene: 0. Germline V lookup: CDR1 LNHDA, CDR2 SQIVND (reference sequence). The CDR3 reads CASSRTGGNQPQHF. In DNA, the CDR3 is TGTGCCAGTAGTAGGACAGGGGGCAATCAGCCCCAGCATTTT.

The rearrangement joins TRBV2 to TRBJ2-7, with 8 bases fitting TRBD1. The CDR3 covers 13 residues. CDR1 and CDR2 (germline): SNHLY, FYNNEI. V lost 6 bases, J lost 4 bases, and 5 bases stayed unmatched. The CDR3 bases are TGTGCCAGCAGCTTTGGACAGGGTTACGAGCAGTACTTC. Amino acids: CASSFGQGYEQYF.

The chain has TRBV5-4 and TRBJ1-2; D might be TRBD1 (6 bases). V lost 5 bases and J lost 6, with 20 bases in between. This CDR3 comprises 15 residues. CDR1 is SGHNT and CDR2 is YYREEE in the germline V gene (reference sequence). The DNA of the CDR3 is TGTGCCAGCAGGGATACAGGGTCTGGTACTCATGGCTACACCTTC. Translating it yields CASRDTGSGTHGYTF. The whole variable domain, remainder taken from reference TRBV5-4 and TRBJ1-2, is ETGVTQSPTHLIKTRGQQVTLRCSSQSGHNTVSWYQQALGQGPQFIFQYYREEENGRGNFPPRFSGLQFPNYSSELNVNALELDDSALYLCASRDTGSGTHGYTFGSGTRLTVV.

V gene TRBV5-6 combines with J gene TRBJ1-5; 10 bases line up with TRBD1. The V segment lost 2 bases and the J segment 4 bases; nucleotides outside the gene matches: 3. This CDR3 spans 15 amino acids. Germline CDR1 reads SGHDT; CDR2 reads YYEEEE. DNA of the CDR3: TGTGCCAGCAGCTTTCGGACAGGGGGGAATCAGCCCCAGCATTTT. Residues: CASSFRTGGNQPQHF.

CDR3 loop: CASSLDRDSYEQYF. DNA of the CDR3: TGTGCCAGCAGCTTAGACAGGGACTCCTACGAGCAGTACTTC. The rearrangement joins TRBV13 to TRBJ2-7; maybe TRBD1 (6 bases). Trimming removed 1 base at V and 0 bases at J, with 7 bases between. Germline V gene lookup returns CDR1 PRHDT and CDR2 FYEKMQ (reference sequence). The CDR3 contains 14 residues.

The V and J genes are TRBV29-1 and TRBJ2-7, with D possibly TRBD2 on 7 matching bases. Germline lookup yields CDR1 SQVTM and CDR2 ANQGSEA. This CDR3 contains 13 residues. V lost 5 bases and J 6 bases, leaving 17 bases between the germline ends. The CDR3 is CSVLGGDASEQYV. The CDR3 nucleotides read TGCAGCGTTCTAGGGGGGGACGCAAGCGAGCAGTACGTC.

The chain is built from TRBV6-5 and TRBJ2-7, with D possibly matching TRBD1 (5 bases). The V end lost 5 bases, the J end lost 0 bases, and 11 bases lay between the germline ends. The germline CDR1 and CDR2 sequences are MNHEY and SVGAGI. This CDR3 spans 14 amino acids. The CDR3 spells CASSPYRSSYEQYF. The CDR3 DNA reads as TGTGCCAGCAGTCCCTACAGGAGCTCCTACGAGCAGTACTTC.

The CDR3 nucleotides read TGCGCCAGCAGTCAACTTGCCGGGACAGACTCCTACAATGAGCAGTTCTTC. As protein: CASSQLAGTDSYNEQFF. This sequence joins TRBV4-1 and TRBJ2-1; TRBD1 matches 7 bases. CDR1 and CDR2 (germline): MGHRA, YSYEKL. The V and J ends lost 6 bases and 0 bases, in that order; junction bases with no gene match: 11. The length of the CDR3 is 17 residues.

V and J are TRBV6-1 and TRBJ2-1, with 10 bases that match TRBD1. CDR3 length equals 14 residues. J lost 6 bases, V lost 8 bases, and 7 bases had no gene match. Germline-derived CDR1 and CDR2 are MNHNS and SASEGT. This chain's CDR3 is CASFGTGDLNEQFF. DNA for the CDR3: TGTGCCAGCTTTGGGACAGGGGACCTCAATGAGCAGTTCTTC.

CDR3 sequence (DNA): TGTGCCAGCAGCGCCGGGGGAGGGGCGAACAATGAGCAGTTCTTC. Its translation: CASSAGGGANNEQFF. This chain joins TRBV9 and TRBJ2-1; TRBD2 agrees at 7 bases. Germline V gene data show CDR1 as SGDLS and CDR2 as YYNGEE. V lost 3 bases and J lost 5; bases outside the gene matches: 8. This CDR3 comprises 15 residues.

This sequence joins TRBV9 and TRBJ2-7, with 7 nucleotides matching TRBD2. The V and J ends lost 2 bases and 6 bases, in that order; junction bases with no gene match: 5. CDR3 size: 13 residues. Looked up from germline, CDR1 is SGDLS and CDR2 is YYNGEE. The chain's CDR3 is CASSVGGNVEQYF. The CDR3, as DNA: TGTGCCAGCAGCGTGGGAGGGAACGTCGAGCAGTACTTC.

The V and J genes are TRBV2 and TRBJ2-7; 7 bases match TRBD1. Germline assignment: CDR1 SNHLY and CDR2 FYNNEI. The CDR3 runs 17 residues. The trim removed 7 bases at V and 5 bases at J, leaving 20 bases unmatched. The CDR3 bases are TGTGCCAGCACCATACGATCGGGACAGCAAATACAAAACGAGCAGTACTTC. As protein: CASTIRSGQQIQNEQYF.

J is TRBJ2-7 and V is TRBV19; D is possibly TRBD1 (5 bases). V shed 5 bases and J shed 3 bases, with 11 bases lying between them. The V gene's germline CDR1 is LNHDA and CDR2 SQIVND (reference sequence). The CDR3 consists of 13 residues. Here the CDR3 reads CASSPHRGYEQYF. The CDR3 DNA is TGTGCCAGTAGTCCCCATAGGGGCTACGAGCAGTACTTC.

The chain carries TRBV11-2 and TRBJ2-3; 8 bases match TRBD2. V trimming: 5 bases; J trimming: 3 bases; junction bases outside the gene matches: 10. The CDR3 contains 16 residues. Germline V CDR1 and CDR2: SGHAT, FQNNGV. The CDR3 is CASSTYAERETDTQYF. The CDR3 DNA sequence: TGTGCCAGCAGCACCTACGCCGAGCGGGAGACAGATACGCAGTATTTT.

This clone was detected once. J is TRBJ2-3 and V is TRBV7-6; 7 bases align to TRBD1. V lost 3 bases to trimming and J lost 0 bases; unmatched junction nucleotides: 9. The CDR3 length is 17 residues. CDR1 and CDR2 from the germline V gene are SGHVS and FNYEAQ. CDR3 sequence: CASSFTTGYLSTDTQYF. CDR3 nucleotides: TGTGCCAGCAGCTTTACGACAGGGTATTTGAGCACAGATACGCAGTATTTT.

This clone has only one observation. The chain has TRBV6-5 and TRBJ2-6; D uncertain. The CDR3 covers 11 residues. CDR1 is MNHEY, CDR2 SVGAGI, per germline. V shed 10 bases and J shed 5 bases, with 6 bases lying between them. The CDR3 bases are TGTGCCACCCACTGGGCCAACGTCCTGACTTTC. It specifies CATHWANVLTF.

The chain is built from TRBV7-9 and TRBJ2-2; 12 positions match TRBD1. V gave up 1 base and J gave up 4 bases; unmatched junction bases: 7. Germline CDR1 is SEHNR and CDR2 is FQNEAQ (reference sequence). The CDR3 totals 18 residues. The CDR3 DNA is TGTGCCAGCAGCTTAGTGGGGACAGGGGGCGCCGGCACCGGGGAGCTGTTTTTT. Its protein product is CASSLVGTGGAGTGELFF.